This entry lists 14 T cell receptor beta chains sequenced from one sample in a study of identical twins. From the 5' RACE reads, TCRdb called clonotypes with MiXCR, one entry per CDR3 protein. The sample includes around 1.7 million distinct CDR3 sequences, 25% to 35% seen only once; the top ten take 0.25% to 0.3%. The material sequenced was cord blood. All receptors come from a newborn girl in good health.

The chain joins TRBV7-2 to TRBJ2-7; 9 bases align to TRBD1. The ends lost 5 bases at V and 5 bases at J; junction bases unmatched: 10. This CDR3 has 15 amino acids. The germline CDR1 and CDR2 sequences are SGHTA and FQGNSA. Written as DNA, the CDR3 is TGTGCCAGCAGCGGGCCGAGTGGGACAGGGAACGAGCAGTACTTC. Its translation is CASSGPSGTGNEQYF.

The gene calls are TRBV5-1 and TRBJ1-2; D may be TRBD1 (5 bases). V was shortened by 2 bases and J by 6 bases, with 14 bases between the two germline ends. The CDR3 has 14 residues. The germline V gene has CDR1 SGHRS and CDR2 YFSETQ. The CDR3, as DNA: TGCGCCAGCAGCTTTAGGGACCCGCGGGATGGCTACACCTTC. It codes for CASSFRDPRDGYTF. Using reference TRBV5-1 and TRBJ1-2 for the parts outside the CDR3, the full variable domain is KAGVTQTPRYLIKTRGQQVTLSCSPISGHRSVSWYQQTPGQGLQFLFEYFSETQRNKGNFPGRFSGRQFSNSRSEMNVSTLELGDSALYLCASSFRDPRDGYTFGSGTRLTVV.

V usage is TRBV19 and J usage is TRBJ1-5, with D possibly matching TRBD1 (6 bases). Between the trimmed V and J ends, which lost 7 bases and 3 bases, there was a span of 16 bases. The CDR3 runs 15 residues. CDR1 and CDR2 (germline): LNHDA, SQIVND (reference sequence). The CDR3 nucleotides read TGTGCCAGTATCAGCCGGGACACCTACAATCAGCCCCAGCATTTT. Encoded protein: CASISRDTYNQPQHF.

This clonotype was seen a handful of times. V usage is TRBV7-9 and J usage is TRBJ2-3, with a weak D call TRBD2 (5 bases). CDR3 length: 12 residues. V shed 5 bases and J shed 6 bases, with 9 bases lying between them. Germline V lookup: CDR1 SEHNR, CDR2 FQNEAQ (reference sequence). The CDR3 here is CASSHEGDTQYF. The DNA of the CDR3 is TGTGCCAGCAGCCACGAGGGTGATACGCAGTATTTT.

V usage is TRBV25-1 and J usage is TRBJ1-6; D might be TRBD1 (5 bases). The CDR3 has 14 amino acids. The V gene's germline CDR1 is MGHDK and CDR2 SYGVNS. V was pared by 5 bases and J by 8 bases, with 13 bases between. CDR3 DNA sequence: TGTGCCAGCAGTCGGCCAGGGCCCTATTCACCCCTCCACTTT. Translated, it gives CASSRPGPYSPLHF.

There are a few counts of this clonotype. The chain has TRBV20-1 and TRBJ2-1, with 7 bases fitting TRBD2. The CDR3 contains 14 residues. CDR1 and CDR2 from the germline V gene are DFQATT and SNEGSKA (reference sequence). V was clipped by 2 bases and J by 4 bases; unmatched bases: 5. The CDR3 loop is CSARLADLYNEQFF. The DNA of the CDR3 is TGCAGTGCTAGACTAGCGGACCTTTACAATGAGCAGTTCTTC.

This clonotype was counted only a few times. V is TRBV20-1 and J is TRBJ2-1, with D unclear. Germline loops: CDR1 DFQATT, CDR2 SNEGSKA (reference sequence). The V and J ends lost 3 bases and 7 bases respectively, with 10 bases between them. CDR3 length: 12 amino acids. The CDR3 region is CSASKSGNEQFF. The CDR3 coding sequence is TGCAGTGCTAGTAAATCCGGTAATGAGCAGTTCTTC.

This clonotype was counted a few times. DNA of the CDR3: TGTGCCAGCAGCTTAGTTCTGGGGAGGCGGGAAAAACTGTTTTTT. Translating gives CASSLVLGRREKLFF. The chain is built from TRBV11-2 and TRBJ1-4; D is uncertain. The V end lost 1 base, the J end lost 8 bases, and 14 bases lay between the germline ends. Germline CDR1 SGHAT, CDR2 FQNNGV. CDR3 length: 15 residues.

This clonotype came up many times. The J gene is TRBJ2-1, the V gene TRBV6-1; D might be TRBD1 (6 bases). V shed 6 bases and J shed 0 bases, with 12 bases lying between them. The CDR3 runs to 15 residues. CDR1 is MNHNS, CDR2 SASEGT, per germline. CDR3 coding DNA: TGTGCCAGCAGCGAACTAGGGGGCTCCTACAATGAGCAGTTCTTC. As protein: CASSELGGSYNEQFF.

This clonotype has just a few counts. The chain uses TRBV12-3 or TRBV12-4 and TRBJ2-7, with D maybe TRBD2 (6 bases). The better agreement between TRBJ2-5 and the DNA end casts doubt on the J call. CDR3 length equals 16 residues. CDR3 region: CASSLGAGYGPGTQYF. The CDR3 DNA reads TGTGCCAGCAGTTTAGGAGCGGGTTACGGACCAGGGACCCAGTACTTC.

The rearrangement links TRBV28 to TRBJ2-5, with TRBD1 matching over 9 bases. J lost 5 bases, V lost 6 bases, and 4 bases had no gene match. The CDR3 extends over 13 amino acids. CDR1 is MDHEN, CDR2 SYDVKM, per germline. The CDR3 DNA follows: TGTGCCAGCAGCACAGGGGGCGACGAGACCCAGTACTTC. It is translated as CASSTGGDETQYF.

The rearrangement joins TRBV5-1 to TRBJ2-1, with a weak D call TRBD1 (6 bases). This CDR3 is built from 14 residues. The V and J ends lost 1 base and 7 bases respectively, with 12 bases between them. The V gene's germline CDR1 is SGHRS and CDR2 YFSETQ. The CDR3: CASSLPKQGNEQFF. The CDR3 DNA is TGCGCCAGCAGCTTGCCTAAACAGGGTAATGAGCAGTTCTTC.

Remarks on this clonotype: A much larger clone differs from this one at a single base, so this may be a read error. V usage is TRBV10-3 and J usage is TRBJ1-6, with no clear D. Looked up from germline, CDR1 is ENHRY and CDR2 is SYGVKD. CDR3 length: 14 amino acids. CDR3 in DNA: TGTGCCATCAGTGAGTTCGCCGATAATTCACCCCCCCACTTT. Protein: CAISEFADNSPPHF.

The chain employs TRBV7-2 and TRBJ2-3; 8 positions match TRBD2. With V trimmed by 2 bases and J by 1 base, 5 bases remained unmatched. The germline V gene encodes CDR1 SGHTA and CDR2 FQGNSA. CDR3 length: 16 amino acids. CDR3 bases: TGTGCCAGCAGCTTATGGATTAGCGGGGGCACAGATACGCAGTATTTT. It translates to CASSLWISGGTDTQYF.